The 23 T cell receptor beta chains presented below share a single source sample, sequenced in a study of T cell clonotyping in hematopoietic cell transplantation. The table came from immunoSEQ multiplex PCR; TCRdb's copy has only in-frame clones and leaves some out. There are 35,000 to 45,000 clones in the sample; 85% to 95% occur only once, and around 1.6% lies in the top ten. Described time point: recipient sample about 28 days before transplant, after cytoreduction. Sample: peripheral blood mononuclear cells, taken before stem cell transplant. The receptors come from a middle-aged man with chronic myeloid leukemia. Some clones in this sample may be carry-over from other donors' samples.

The chain employs TRBV7-6 and TRBJ1-1; D not resolved. Germline V gene data show CDR1 as SGHVS and CDR2 as FNYEAQ. The CDR3 consists of 12 residues. V shed 9 bases and J shed 2 bases, with 10 bases lying between them. The CDR3 reads CASSDRNTEAFF. CDR3 coding DNA: TGTGCCAGTAGCGACCGAAACACTGAAGCTTTCTTT. The whole variable domain, remainder taken from reference TRBV7-6 and TRBJ1-1, is GAGVSQSPRYKVTKRGQDVALRCDPISGHVSLYWYRQALGQGPEFLTYFNYEAQQDKSGLPNDRFSAERPEGSISTLTIQRTEQRDSAMYRCASSDRNTEAFFGQGTRLTVV.

The rearrangement links TRBV5-1 to TRBJ2-3; D not certain. CDR3 length equals 13 residues. The V end was cut by 2 bases, the J end by 2 bases, with 6 bases between. The germline gives CDR1 SGHRS, CDR2 YFSETQ. The CDR3 DNA reads TGCGCCAGCAGCTTAACAGTCACAGATACGCAGTATTTT. Its translation: CASSLTVTDTQYF. The full variable domain, its missing parts supplied by reference TRBV5-1 and TRBJ2-3, is KAGVTQTPRYLIKTRGQQVTLSCSPISGHRSVSWYQQTPGQGLQFLFEYFSETQRNKGNFPGRFSGRQFSNSRSEMNVSTLELGDSALYLCASSLTVTDTQYFGPGTRLTVL.

The genes are TRBV7-6 and TRBJ2-7; no definite D call. Germline lookup yields CDR1 SGHVS and CDR2 FNYEAQ. The CDR3 contains 14 residues. V shed 1 base and J shed 3 bases, with 10 bases lying between them. The CDR3: CASSLEFPYYEQYF. The CDR3 DNA sequence: TGTGCCAGCAGCTTAGAGTTTCCCTACTACGAGCAGTACTTC.

The chain joins TRBV5-8 to TRBJ1-2; 7 bases fit TRBD1. The CDR3 has 14 residues. J lost 6 bases, V lost 2 bases, and 7 bases had no gene match. Germline CDR1 reads SGHTS; CDR2 reads YDEGEE. The CDR3, as DNA: TGTGCCAGCAGCTTCTTACAGGGGTGGAATGGCTACACCTTC. This translates into CASSFLQGWNGYTF.

The rearrangement joins TRBV19 to TRBJ2-3; 8 nucleotides line up with TRBD2. V was clipped by 5 bases and J by 8 bases; unmatched bases: 9. The germline gives CDR1 LNHDA, CDR2 SQIVND (reference sequence). The CDR3 has 14 amino acids. The CDR3: CASSPLRTSPTQYF. DNA for the CDR3: TGTGCCAGTAGTCCACTCCGGACTAGCCCTACGCAGTATTTT.

This chain uses TRBV7-6 with TRBJ2-6; 8 positions match TRBD2. Germline CDR1 SGHVS, CDR2 FNYEAQ. Trimming at V came to 5 bases and at J to 5 bases, leaving 17 bases not matched to a gene. This CDR3 spans 19 amino acids. The CDR3 is CASSLGASGLLDRANVLTF. In DNA form, the CDR3 reads TGTGCCAGCAGCCTAGGGGCTAGCGGGCTCCTCGATAGGGCCAACGTCCTGACTTTC.

This clone was counted a single time. V gene TRBV19 combines with J gene TRBJ1-2, with D possibly TRBD1 on 5 matching bases. V was pared by 4 bases and J by 6 bases, with 18 bases between. CDR1 LNHDA and CDR2 SQIVND come from the germline V gene (reference sequence). The CDR3 totals 15 residues. In DNA, the CDR3 is TGTGCCAGTAGTAAGGGGTCGAGGCAAGTAGATGGCTACACCTTC. Its protein is CASSKGSRQVDGYTF.

This clone was picked up one time. The V gene is TRBV30, the J gene TRBJ2-7, with no clear D. The CDR3 covers 13 residues. From germline, CDR1 is GTSNPN and CDR2 SVGIG (reference sequence). The V gene lost 2 bases and the J gene lost 6 bases, with 14 bases spanning the gap. The CDR3 reads CAWSMAGPGEQYF. For the CDR3, the DNA is TGTGCCTGGAGTATGGCAGGACCTGGCGAGCAGTACTTC.

The chain has TRBV7-2 and TRBJ1-1, with a tentative D call TRBD1 (6 bases). Germline CDR1 is SGHTA and CDR2 is FQGNSA. The CDR3 is 15 residues long. V dropped 3 bases and J dropped 1 base, with 12 bases sitting between them. The DNA for the CDR3 is TGTGCCAGCAGCTTGTGGGACACCACGAACACTGAAGCTTTCTTT. Its translation is CASSLWDTTNTEAFF.

The rearrangement joins TRBV6-5 to TRBJ2-3, with 10 bases aligning to TRBD2. The CDR3 is made up of 15 amino acids. Germline CDR1 reads MNHEY; CDR2 reads SVGAGI. J gave up 3 bases and V 6 bases, and 6 bases lay outside the gene matches. The CDR3 sequence is CASSQGTSVTDTQYF. CDR3 DNA sequence: TGTGCCAGCAGCCAGGGGACTAGCGTGACAGATACGCAGTATTTT.

J is TRBJ1-1 and V is TRBV19, with no clear D. The germline gives CDR1 LNHDA, CDR2 SQIVND (reference sequence). CDR3 length equals 14 residues. Trimming shortened V by 7 bases and J by 0 bases, and 12 bases separated the two germline ends. CDR3 sequence reads: CASTQDGMNTEAFF. The CDR3 region has the DNA TGTGCCAGTACCCAGGACGGGATGAACACTGAAGCTTTCTTT.

The chain carries TRBV27 and TRBJ1-4, with TRBD1 identical over 7 bases. Trimming removed 4 bases from V and 7 bases from J; junction bases left unmatched: 9. Germline V gives CDR1 MNHEY, CDR2 SMNVEV (reference sequence). CDR3 length: 15 residues. CDR3 residues: CASSSRTGASEKLFF. CDR3 in DNA: TGTGCCAGCAGTTCACGGACAGGAGCATCTGAAAAACTGTTTTTT. The complete variable domain, with remaining parts taken from reference TRBV27 and TRBJ1-4, reads EAQVTQNPRYLITVTGKKLTVTCSQNMNHEYMSWYRQDPGLGLRQIYYSMNVEVTDKGDVPEGYKVSRKEKRNFPLILESPSPNQTSLYFCASSSRTGASEKLFFGSGTQLSVL.

This sequence joins TRBV30 and TRBJ1-2, with unresolved D. Germline V CDR1 and CDR2: GTSNPN, SVGIG (reference sequence). The CDR3 is made up of 11 amino acids. The V end lost 4 bases, the J end lost 8 bases, and 11 bases lay between the germline ends. The CDR3 protein is CAWTTAGGYTF. The CDR3 DNA sequence: TGTGCCTGGACAACAGCTGGAGGCTACACCTTC. Full variable domain (remainder filled in from reference TRBV30 and TRBJ1-2): SQTIHQWPATLVQPVGSPLSLECTVEGTSNPNLYWYRQAAGRGLQLLFYSVGIGQISSEVPQNLSASRPQDRQFILSSKKLLLSDSGFYLCAWTTAGGYTFGSGTRLTVV.

This clone was found a few times. The rearrangement joins TRBV7-2 to TRBJ1-3; no definite D call. Trimming removed 3 bases at V and 3 bases at J, with 12 bases between. The CDR3 runs to 15 residues. In germline, CDR1 is SGHTA, CDR2 FQGNSA. For the CDR3, the DNA is TGTGCCAGCAGCTTGGTACAAGGGAGTGGAAACACCATATATTTT. Protein product: CASSLVQGSGNTIYF.

This chain links TRBV4-3 with TRBJ1-4; 11 bases line up with TRBD1. The length of the CDR3 is 16 residues. The germline gives CDR1 LGHNA, CDR2 YSLEER. Unmatched junction bases numbered 5, after V lost 1 base and J lost 7 bases. The CDR3 DNA reads as TGCGCCAGCAGCCAAGGGGCCGGGACAGGGGGTGAAAAACTGTTTTTT. Its translation is CASSQGAGTGGEKLFF.

V is TRBV10-2 and J is TRBJ2-7, with 8 bases aligning to TRBD1. Germline CDR1 is WSHSY and CDR2 is SAAADI. There are 14 residues in the CDR3. The V segment lost 7 bases and the J segment 5 bases; nucleotides outside the gene matches: 10. The CDR3 protein is CASTKGQVANEQYF. The CDR3 DNA sequence: TGCGCCAGCACAAAGGGACAGGTTGCCAACGAGCAGTACTTC.

The V gene is TRBV5-1, the J gene TRBJ2-7, with D possibly being TRBD1 (6 bases). From germline, CDR1 is SGHRS and CDR2 YFSETQ. V lost 3 bases, J lost 5 bases, and 15 bases lay in between. The CDR3 length is 14 residues. CDR3 loop: CASSWGPGGDEQYF. The CDR3 DNA follows: TGCGCCAGCAGCTGGGGGCCAGGTGGAGACGAGCAGTACTTC.

CDR3 in amino acids: CASSRLTVENGYTF. DNA for the CDR3: TGTGCCAGCAGTCGACTGACAGTAGAGAATGGCTACACCTTC. J is TRBJ1-2 and V is TRBV6-5; D might be TRBD1 (5 bases). The CDR3 spans 14 residues. Germline-derived CDR1 and CDR2 are MNHEY and SVGAGI. V dropped 5 bases and J dropped 6 bases, with 16 bases sitting between them.

The chain joins TRBV9 to TRBJ1-2, with a weak D call TRBD1 (6 bases). Trimming pared 1 base from V and 5 bases from J, leaving 15 bases between. The CDR3 contains 15 residues. Germline assignment: CDR1 SGDLS and CDR2 YYNGEE. This CDR3 reads CASSVNQGKGYGYTF. The DNA of the CDR3 is TGTGCCAGCAGCGTAAATCAGGGGAAGGGGTATGGCTACACCTTC. The whole variable domain, remainder taken from reference TRBV9 and TRBJ1-2, is DSGVTQTPKHLITATGQRVTLRCSPRSGDLSVYWYQQSLDQGLQFLIQYYNGEERAKGNILERFSAQQFPDLHSELNLSSLELGDSALYFCASSVNQGKGYGYTFGSGTRLTVV.

The rearrangement joins TRBV5-1 to TRBJ2-3; no clear D gene. Germline CDR1 is SGHRS and CDR2 is YFSETQ. Trimming cost V 0 bases and J 7 bases, with 6 bases left between them. The CDR3 covers 12 residues. CDR3 in amino acids: CASSLEENTQYF. The CDR3 coding sequence is TGCGCCAGCAGCTTGGAAGAAAATACGCAGTATTTT.

The chain has TRBV6-5 and TRBJ1-4, with 9 positions matching TRBD1. CDR1 MNHEY and CDR2 SVGAGI come from the germline V gene. The CDR3 has 15 residues. The trim removed 3 bases at V and 6 bases at J, leaving 5 bases unmatched. The CDR3 sequence is CASSYTGQGDEKLFF. In DNA form, the CDR3 reads TGTGCCAGCAGTTATACGGGACAGGGAGATGAAAAACTGTTTTTT.

This clone was observed a single time. The chain is built from TRBV30 and TRBJ1-5; TRBD1 is a possible D gene (5 bases). In germline, CDR1 is GTSNPN, CDR2 SVGIG (reference sequence). The length of the CDR3 is 15 residues. The V end was cut by 2 bases, the J end by 2 bases, with 13 bases between. The CDR3 sequence is CAWSSEGFGNQPQHF. The CDR3 DNA reads as TGTGCCTGGAGTTCCGAGGGGTTTGGCAATCAGCCCCAGCATTTT.

The chain carries TRBV4-1 and TRBJ1-4; 8 positions match TRBD1. This CDR3 is built from 18 residues. Germline V gene data show CDR1 as MGHRA and CDR2 as YSYEKL. Unmatched junction bases numbered 11, after V lost 1 base and J lost 4 bases. The CDR3 reads CASSQGQGLRGFNEKLFF. For the CDR3, the DNA is TGCGCCAGCAGCCAAGGACAGGGGCTCAGAGGTTTTAATGAAAAACTGTTTTTT.